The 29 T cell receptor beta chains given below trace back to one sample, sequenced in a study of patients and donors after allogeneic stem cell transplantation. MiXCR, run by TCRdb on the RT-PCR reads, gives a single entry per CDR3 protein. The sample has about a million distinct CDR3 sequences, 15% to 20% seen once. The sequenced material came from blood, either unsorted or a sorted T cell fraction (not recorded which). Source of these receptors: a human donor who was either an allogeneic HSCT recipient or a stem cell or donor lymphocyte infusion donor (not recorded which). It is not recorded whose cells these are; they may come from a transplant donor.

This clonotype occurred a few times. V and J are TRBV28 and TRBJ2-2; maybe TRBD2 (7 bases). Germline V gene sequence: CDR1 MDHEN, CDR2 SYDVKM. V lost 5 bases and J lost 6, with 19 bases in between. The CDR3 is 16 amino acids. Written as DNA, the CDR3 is TGTGCCAGCAGTCCTGACAGGCGCCTAGCGGCCGGGGAGCTGTTTTTT. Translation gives CASSPDRRLAAGELFF.

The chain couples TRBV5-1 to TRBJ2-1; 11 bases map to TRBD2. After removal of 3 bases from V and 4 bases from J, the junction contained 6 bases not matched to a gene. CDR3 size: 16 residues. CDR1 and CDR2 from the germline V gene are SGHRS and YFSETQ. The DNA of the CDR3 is TGCGCCAGCAGCTGGGGGACTAGCGGCATATACAATGAGCAGTTCTTC. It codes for CASSWGTSGIYNEQFF. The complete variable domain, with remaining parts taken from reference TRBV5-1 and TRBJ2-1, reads KAGVTQTPRYLIKTRGQQVTLSCSPISGHRSVSWYQQTPGQGLQFLFEYFSETQRNKGNFPGRFSGRQFSNSRSEMNVSTLELGDSALYLCASSWGTSGIYNEQFFGPGTRLTVL.

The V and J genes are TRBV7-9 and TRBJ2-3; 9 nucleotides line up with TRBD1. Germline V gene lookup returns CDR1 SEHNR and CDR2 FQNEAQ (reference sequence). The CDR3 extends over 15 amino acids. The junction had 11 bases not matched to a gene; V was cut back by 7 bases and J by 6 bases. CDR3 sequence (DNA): TGTGCCAGCATCGAGCCGGGACAGGGATTCGATACGCAGTATTTT. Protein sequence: CASIEPGQGFDTQYF.

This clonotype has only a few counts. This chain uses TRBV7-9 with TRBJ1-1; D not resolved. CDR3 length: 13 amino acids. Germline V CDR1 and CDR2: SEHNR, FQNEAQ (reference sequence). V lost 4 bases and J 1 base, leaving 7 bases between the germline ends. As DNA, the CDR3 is TGTGCCAGCAGCTCGATGAAGAACACTGAAGCTTTCTTT. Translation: CASSSMKNTEAFF. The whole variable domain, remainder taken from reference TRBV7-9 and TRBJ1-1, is DTGVSQNPRHKITKRGQNVTFRCDPISEHNRLYWYRQTLGQGPEFLTYFQNEAQLEKSRLLSDRFSAERPKGSFSTLEIQRTEQGDSAMYLCASSSMKNTEAFFGQGTRLTVV.

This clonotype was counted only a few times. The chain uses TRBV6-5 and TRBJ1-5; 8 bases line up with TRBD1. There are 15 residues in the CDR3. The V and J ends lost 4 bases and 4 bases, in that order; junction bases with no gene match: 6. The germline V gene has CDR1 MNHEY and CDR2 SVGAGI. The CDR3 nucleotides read TGTGCCAGCAGTTCGCAGGGGGCGCAGAATCAGCCCCAGCATTTT. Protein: CASSSQGAQNQPQHF.

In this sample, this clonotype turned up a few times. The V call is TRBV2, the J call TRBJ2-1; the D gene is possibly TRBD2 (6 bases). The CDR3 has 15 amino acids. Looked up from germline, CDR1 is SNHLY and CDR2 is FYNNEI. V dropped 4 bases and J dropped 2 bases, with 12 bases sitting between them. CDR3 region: CASSGGSGTYNEQFF. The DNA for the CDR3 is TGTGCCAGCAGTGGAGGTAGCGGTACCTACAATGAGCAGTTCTTC.

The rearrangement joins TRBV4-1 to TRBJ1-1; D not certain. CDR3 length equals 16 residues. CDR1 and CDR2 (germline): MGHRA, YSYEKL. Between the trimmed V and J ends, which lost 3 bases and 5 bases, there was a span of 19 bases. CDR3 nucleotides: TGCGCCAGCAGCCATCCCGACCTGTTTTCAAAAACTGAAGCTTTCTTT. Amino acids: CASSHPDLFSKTEAFF.

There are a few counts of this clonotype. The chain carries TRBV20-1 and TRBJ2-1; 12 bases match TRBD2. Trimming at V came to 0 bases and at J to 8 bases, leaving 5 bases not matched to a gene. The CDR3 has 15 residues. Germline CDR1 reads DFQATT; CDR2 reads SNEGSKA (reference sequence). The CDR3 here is CSARDYGLAGYEQFF. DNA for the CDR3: TGCAGTGCTAGAGATTACGGACTAGCGGGATATGAGCAGTTCTTC.

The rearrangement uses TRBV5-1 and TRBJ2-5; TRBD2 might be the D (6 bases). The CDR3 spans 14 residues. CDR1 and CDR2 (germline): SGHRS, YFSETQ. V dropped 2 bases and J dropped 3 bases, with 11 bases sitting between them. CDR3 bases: TGCGCCAGCAGCTTCGGACTATGGAAAGAGACCCAGTACTTC. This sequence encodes CASSFGLWKETQYF.

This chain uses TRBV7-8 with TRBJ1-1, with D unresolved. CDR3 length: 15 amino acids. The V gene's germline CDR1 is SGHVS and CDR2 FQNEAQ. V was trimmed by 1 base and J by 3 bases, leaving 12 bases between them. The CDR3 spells CASSLGFSEYTEAFF. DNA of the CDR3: TGTGCCAGCAGCTTAGGGTTCAGCGAATACACTGAAGCTTTCTTT.

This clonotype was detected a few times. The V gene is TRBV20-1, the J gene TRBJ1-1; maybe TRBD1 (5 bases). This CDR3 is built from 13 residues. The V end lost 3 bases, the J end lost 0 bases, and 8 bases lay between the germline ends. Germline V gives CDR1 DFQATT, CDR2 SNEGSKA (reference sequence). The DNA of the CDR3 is TGCAGTGCTAGGGGCAGGGTGAACACTGAAGCTTTCTTT. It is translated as CSARGRVNTEAFF.

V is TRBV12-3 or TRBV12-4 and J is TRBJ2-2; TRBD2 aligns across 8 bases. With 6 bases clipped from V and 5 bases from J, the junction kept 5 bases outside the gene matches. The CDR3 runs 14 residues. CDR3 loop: CASSPGGGTGELFF. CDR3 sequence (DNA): TGTGCCAGCAGCCCGGGGGGGGGAACCGGGGAGCTGTTTTTT.

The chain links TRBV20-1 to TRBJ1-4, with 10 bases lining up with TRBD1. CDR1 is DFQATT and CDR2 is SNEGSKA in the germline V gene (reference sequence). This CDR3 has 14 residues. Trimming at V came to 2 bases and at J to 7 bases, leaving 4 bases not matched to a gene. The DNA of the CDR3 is TGCAGTGCTAGACCCGGGACAGGGGTTGAAAAACTGTTTTTT. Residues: CSARPGTGVEKLFF.

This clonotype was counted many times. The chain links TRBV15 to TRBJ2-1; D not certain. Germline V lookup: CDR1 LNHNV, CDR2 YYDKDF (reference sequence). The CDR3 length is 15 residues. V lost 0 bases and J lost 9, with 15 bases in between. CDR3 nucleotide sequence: TGTGCCACCAGCAGAGATAGGAGCCCCCCGGGTGAGCAGTTCTTC. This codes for CATSRDRSPPGEQFF.

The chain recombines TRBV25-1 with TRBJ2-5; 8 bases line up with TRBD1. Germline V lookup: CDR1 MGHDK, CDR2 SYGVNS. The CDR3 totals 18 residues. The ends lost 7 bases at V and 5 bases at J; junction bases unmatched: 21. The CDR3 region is CASTLGARQGAGWETQYF. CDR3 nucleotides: TGTGCCAGCACTCTAGGTGCTCGTCAGGGGGCAGGATGGGAGACCCAGTACTTC.

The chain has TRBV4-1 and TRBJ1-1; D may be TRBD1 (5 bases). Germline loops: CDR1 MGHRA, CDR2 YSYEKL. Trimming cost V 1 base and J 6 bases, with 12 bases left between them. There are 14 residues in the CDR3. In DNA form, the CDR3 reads TGCGCCAGCAGCCAAGTGGGGGGACGATCTGAAGCTTTCTTT. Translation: CASSQVGGRSEAFF.

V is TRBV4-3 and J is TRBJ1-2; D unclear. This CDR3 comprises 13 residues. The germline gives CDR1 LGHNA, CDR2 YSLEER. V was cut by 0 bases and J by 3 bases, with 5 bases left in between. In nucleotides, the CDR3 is TGCGCCAGCAGCCAAGATACGGACTATGGCTACACCTTC. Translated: CASSQDTDYGYTF.

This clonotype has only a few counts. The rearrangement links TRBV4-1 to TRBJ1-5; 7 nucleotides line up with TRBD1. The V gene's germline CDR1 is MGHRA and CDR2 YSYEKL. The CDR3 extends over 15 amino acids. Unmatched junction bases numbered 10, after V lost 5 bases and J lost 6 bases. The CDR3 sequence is CASSFRQGEVQPQHF. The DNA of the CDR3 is TGCGCCAGCAGCTTCCGACAGGGAGAGGTTCAGCCCCAGCATTTT.

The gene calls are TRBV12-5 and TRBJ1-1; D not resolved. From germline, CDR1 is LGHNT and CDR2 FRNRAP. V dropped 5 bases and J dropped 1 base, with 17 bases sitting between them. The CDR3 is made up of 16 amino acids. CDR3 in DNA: TGTGCTAGTGGTCGTACTACATCGGGGTGGAACACTGAAGCTTTCTTT. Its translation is CASGRTTSGWNTEAFF.

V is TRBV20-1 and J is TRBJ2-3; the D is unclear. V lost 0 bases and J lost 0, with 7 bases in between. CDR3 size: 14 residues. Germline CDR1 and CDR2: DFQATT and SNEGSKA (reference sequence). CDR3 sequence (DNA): TGCAGTGCTAGAGATAGACTTAGCACAGATACGCAGTATTTT. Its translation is CSARDRLSTDTQYF.

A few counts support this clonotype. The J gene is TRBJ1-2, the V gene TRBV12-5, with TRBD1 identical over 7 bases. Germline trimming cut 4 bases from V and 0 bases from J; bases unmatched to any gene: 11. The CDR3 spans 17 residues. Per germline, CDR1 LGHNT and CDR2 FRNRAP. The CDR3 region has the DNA TGTGCTAGTGGTTATTCCCACAGGGGCCCTCCTAACTATGGCTACACCTTC. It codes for CASGYSHRGPPNYGYTF. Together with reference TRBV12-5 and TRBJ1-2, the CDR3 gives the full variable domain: DARVTQTPRHKVTEMGQEVTMRCQPILGHNTVFWYRQTMMQGLELLAYFRNRAPLDDSGMPKDRFSAEMPDATLATLKIQPSEPRDSAVYFCASGYSHRGPPNYGYTFGSGTRLTVV.

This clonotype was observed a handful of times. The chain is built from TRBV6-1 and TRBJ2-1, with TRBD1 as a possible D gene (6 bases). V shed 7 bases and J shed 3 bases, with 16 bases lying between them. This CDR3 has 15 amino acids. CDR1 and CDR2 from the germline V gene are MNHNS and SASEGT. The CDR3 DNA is TGTGCCAGCAAACCTTCGGACAGAGTCTACAATGAGCAGTTCTTC. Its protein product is CASKPSDRVYNEQFF.

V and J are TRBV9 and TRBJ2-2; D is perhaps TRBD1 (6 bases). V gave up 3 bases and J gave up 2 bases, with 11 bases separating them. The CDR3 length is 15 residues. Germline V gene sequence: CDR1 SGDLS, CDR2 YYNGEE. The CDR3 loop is CASSGGGFNTGELFF. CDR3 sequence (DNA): TGTGCCAGCAGCGGAGGGGGATTTAACACCGGGGAGCTGTTTTTT.

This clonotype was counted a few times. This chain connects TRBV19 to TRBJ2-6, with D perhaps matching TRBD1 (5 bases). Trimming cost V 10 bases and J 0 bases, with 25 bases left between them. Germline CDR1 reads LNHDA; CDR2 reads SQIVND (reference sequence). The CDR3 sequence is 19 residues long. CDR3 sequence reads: CANLLQSRAYSSGANVLTF. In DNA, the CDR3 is TGTGCCAACCTTTTACAGTCCAGGGCATACAGCTCTGGGGCCAACGTCCTGACTTTC.

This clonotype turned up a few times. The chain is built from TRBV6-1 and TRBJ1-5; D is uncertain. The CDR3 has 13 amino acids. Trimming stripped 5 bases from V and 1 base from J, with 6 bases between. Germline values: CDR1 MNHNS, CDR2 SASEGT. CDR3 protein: CASSTYSNQPQHF. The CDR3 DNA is TGTGCCAGCAGTACCTACAGCAATCAGCCCCAGCATTTT.

CDR3 bases: TGTGCCAGCAGTTACCGAGAGCGGGGGCCTCCCTATGGCTACACCTTC. Translation gives CASSYRERGPPYGYTF. The V gene is TRBV6-5, the J gene TRBJ1-2, with D maybe TRBD1 (6 bases). Germline CDR1 is MNHEY and CDR2 is SVGAGI. The CDR3 spans 16 residues. V lost 2 bases and J lost 4, with 17 bases in between.

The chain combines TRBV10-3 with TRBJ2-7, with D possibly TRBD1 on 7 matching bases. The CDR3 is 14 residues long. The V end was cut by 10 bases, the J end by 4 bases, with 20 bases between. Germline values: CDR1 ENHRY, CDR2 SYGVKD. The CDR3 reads CANAGGGKGYEQYF. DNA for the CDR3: TGTGCCAACGCCGGAGGGGGCAAAGGGTACGAGCAGTACTTC.

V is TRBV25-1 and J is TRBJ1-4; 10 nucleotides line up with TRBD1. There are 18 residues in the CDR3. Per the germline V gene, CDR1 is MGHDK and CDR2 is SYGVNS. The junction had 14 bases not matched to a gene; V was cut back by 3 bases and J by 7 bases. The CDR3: CASSDGTGDLIVSEKLFF. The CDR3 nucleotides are TGTGCCAGCAGTGATGGGACAGGGGATCTAATTGTCAGTGAAAAACTGTTTTTT.

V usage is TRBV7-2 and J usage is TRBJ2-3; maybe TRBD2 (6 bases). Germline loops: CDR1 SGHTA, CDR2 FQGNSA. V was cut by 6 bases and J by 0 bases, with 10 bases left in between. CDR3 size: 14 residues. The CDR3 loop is CASRRDRSTDTQYF. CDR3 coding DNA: TGTGCCAGCAGGCGGGACCGCAGCACAGATACGCAGTATTTT.